A single T cell receptor beta chain is shown here with its context. Sequencing was performed with immunoSEQ multiplex PCR; in TCRdb, only in-frame clones are kept and a portion is missing. The sample has approximately 300,000 clones, 85% to 90% seen once; the top ten hold less than 2%. The data were obtained in a study of Ad26.COV2.S vaccination and SARS-CoV-2 variants. Germline CDR1 and CDR2: ENHRY and SYGVKD. Trimming pared 8 bases from V and 1 base from J, leaving 11 bases between. The CDR3 covers 13 residues. Treatment indicated: roughly 19 received Ad26.COV2.S at low or high dose, single or two shots; five or six received placebo; per-sample allocation not given. It was on day 63 after the first vaccine or placebo injection that samples were taken.

The sample in question was peripheral blood, obtained in a trial of Ad26.COV2.S vaccine versus placebo. The chain couples TRBV10-3 to TRBJ1-1; D is perhaps TRBD1 (5 bases). The sequence was obtained from a person aged 18 to 59 who received the Ad26.COV2.S COVID-19 vaccine or a placebo. CDR3 DNA sequence: TGTGCCATCGGGGCCCCTCCGAACACTGAAGCTTTCTTT. Its translation is CAIGAPPNTEAFF.